The entry that follows covers one T cell receptor (beta chain) sequence. Germline-derived CDR1 and CDR2 are SEHNR and FQNEAQ (reference sequence). Trimming cost V 6 bases and J 5 bases, with 17 bases left between them. The length of the CDR3 is 14 residues. The repertoire was sequenced with immunoSEQ multiplex PCR; TCRdb's copy has only in-frame clones and lacks some. This table has some 120,000 clones, roughly 87% appearing once. This entry belongs to a study of T cell responses to AZD1222 COVID-19 vaccine. The sample in question was peripheral blood, obtained on day 0 of AZD1222 vaccination. The receptor comes from an adult in good health. This chain connects TRBV7-9 to TRBJ2-7; D may be TRBD2 (5 bases). This CDR3 reads CASSPVLGDNEQYF. CDR3 nucleotide sequence: TGTGCCAGCAGTCCCGTACTCGGGGATAACGAGCAGTACTTC.